A selection of T cell receptor beta chains follows, all from one sample in a study of OX40 agonist ivuxolimab in advanced cancers. Some clones are missing from TCRdb's copy, which holds only in-frame ones; the method was immunoSEQ multiplex PCR. This sample yields tens of thousands of clones, of which 80% to 90% are seen a single time; around 2% belongs to the top ten. Sample: CD4+ or CD8+ T cells sorted from blood, taken in a trial of the OX40 agonist ivuxolimab. The receptors originated from an adult with an advanced solid tumor such as melanoma, head and neck, liver or kidney cancer. Both conserved end residues are part of each CDR3. A D gene is named only where the DNA matches it firmly. Rows give clone size only sometimes, using once, few, many, or a class for an expanded clone.

v_gene: TRBV9; abundance: .; j_gene: TRBJ2-3; d_gene: TRBD1; CDR3aa: CASSVEQGVADTQYF; CDR3nt: TGTGCCAGCAGCGTAGAACAGGGGGTAGCAGATACGCAGTATTTT
v_gene: TRBV11-3; abundance: .; j_gene: TRBJ2-6; d_gene: .; CDR3aa: CASSLAGAGANVLTF; CDR3nt: TGTGCCAGCAGCTTAGCGGGGGCTGGGGCCAACGTCCTGACTTTC
v_gene: TRBV7-2; abundance: .; j_gene: TRBJ1-2; d_gene: .; CDR3aa: CASSLEGTYYGYTF; CDR3nt: TGTGCCAGCAGCTTAGAGGGCACTTACTATGGCTACACCTTC
v_gene: TRBV28; abundance: .; j_gene: TRBJ1-3; d_gene: .; CDR3aa: CASEPHPSPSGNTIYF; CDR3nt: TGTGCCAGCGAGCCTCACCCTTCCCCCTCTGGAAACACCATATATTTT
v_gene: TRBV18; abundance: .; j_gene: TRBJ1-5; d_gene: .; CDR3aa: CASSLSPPGASQPQHF; CDR3nt: TGTGCCAGCTCACTTTCCCCCCCAGGGGCATCCCAGCCCCAGCATTTT
v_gene: TRBV23-1; abundance: .; j_gene: TRBJ2-1; d_gene: .; CDR3aa: CASSQGPYNEQFF; CDR3nt: TGCGCCAGCAGTCAGGGTCCGTACAATGAGCAGTTCTTC
v_gene: TRBV2; abundance: .; j_gene: TRBJ2-2; d_gene: .; CDR3aa: CAGKGGTDTGELFF; CDR3nt: TGTGCCGGAAAGGGGGGTACAGACACCGGGGAGCTGTTTTTT
v_gene: TRBV11-3; abundance: .; j_gene: TRBJ2-5; d_gene: TRBD1; CDR3aa: CASSSTGGWETQYF; CDR3nt: TGTGCCAGCAGCTCGACAGGGGGCTGGGAGACCCAGTACTTC
v_gene: TRBV6-6; abundance: .; j_gene: TRBJ1-1; d_gene: .; CDR3aa: CASQGGGLSKAFF; CDR3nt: TGTGCCAGCCAGGGTGGGGGTCTATCAAAAGCTTTCTTT
v_gene: TRBV2; abundance: .; j_gene: TRBJ1-2; d_gene: TRBD1; CDR3aa: CASTRDRFYGYTF; CDR3nt: TGTGCCAGCACCCGGGACAGGTTCTATGGCTACACCTTC
v_gene: TRBV5-5; abundance: .; j_gene: TRBJ1-1; d_gene: .; CDR3aa: CASTTAFNTEAFF; CDR3nt: TGTGCCAGCACAACGGCCTTCAACACTGAAGCTTTCTTT
v_gene: TRBV11-3; abundance: few; j_gene: TRBJ2-3; d_gene: TRBD2; CDR3aa: CASSLDGRGSDTQYF; CDR3nt: TGTGCCAGCAGCTTAGACGGGAGGGGATCAGATACGCAGTATTTT
v_gene: TRBV7-9; abundance: .; j_gene: TRBJ1-2; d_gene: .; CDR3aa: CASSSSWTANYGYTF; CDR3nt: TGTGCCAGCAGCTCCTCTTGGACAGCTAACTATGGCTACACCTTC
v_gene: TRBV7-2; abundance: .; j_gene: TRBJ2-7; d_gene: .; CDR3aa: CASSSSSYEQYF; CDR3nt: TGTGCCAGCAGTTCCAGCTCCTACGAGCAGTACTTC
v_gene: TRBV6-6; abundance: .; j_gene: TRBJ2-3; d_gene: .; CDR3aa: CASIRSGSPTDTQYF; CDR3nt: TGTGCCAGCATCCGATCAGGGTCCCCCACAGATACGCAGTATTTT
v_gene: TRBV4-1; abundance: .; j_gene: TRBJ1-6; d_gene: .; CDR3aa: CASSQDHFRGPTYNSPLHF; CDR3nt: TGCGCCAGCAGCCAAGATCACTTCCGGGGCCCCACCTATAATTCACCCCTCCACTTT
v_gene: TRBV30; abundance: .; j_gene: TRBJ2-7; d_gene: .; CDR3aa: CAWKSQGGPNSREQYF; CDR3nt: TGTGCCTGGAAGTCTCAGGGGGGACCGAACTCTAGGGAGCAGTACTTC
v_gene: TRBV19; abundance: .; j_gene: TRBJ2-3; d_gene: .; CDR3aa: CASSTYHGPPTDTQYF; CDR3nt: TGTGCCAGTAGTACCTATCACGGGCCCCCCACAGATACGCAGTATTTT
v_gene: TRBV30; abundance: .; j_gene: TRBJ1-1; d_gene: .; CDR3aa: CAWSRGVSNEAFF; CDR3nt: TGTGCCTGGAGTCGGGGGGTTAGTAATGAAGCTTTCTTT
v_gene: TRBV5-5; abundance: .; j_gene: TRBJ2-7; d_gene: TRBD1; CDR3aa: CASSQDLRGLEQYF; CDR3nt: TGTGCCAGCAGCCAAGACCTCAGGGGGCTTGAGCAGTACTTC
v_gene: TRBV29-1; abundance: .; j_gene: TRBJ2-5; d_gene: .; CDR3aa: CSVGLGGGGTETQYF; CDR3nt: TGCAGCGTTGGATTAGGTGGGGGAGGCACGGAGACCCAGTACTTC
v_gene: TRBV7-2; abundance: .; j_gene: TRBJ2-6; d_gene: .; CDR3aa: CASSRTGTGGANVLTF; CDR3nt: TGTGCCAGCAGCCGTACAGGGACTGGTGGGGCCAACGTCCTGACTTTC
v_gene: TRBV2; abundance: .; j_gene: TRBJ2-5; d_gene: .; CDR3aa: CASAVFRDQETQYF; CDR3nt: TGTGCCAGCGCGGTGTTCAGGGATCAAGAGACCCAGTACTTC
v_gene: TRBV5-1; abundance: .; j_gene: TRBJ2-5; d_gene: .; CDR3aa: CASSFGEAKETQYF; CDR3nt: TGCGCCAGCAGCTTCGGCGAGGCCAAAGAGACCCAGTACTTC
v_gene: TRBV7-8; abundance: .; j_gene: TRBJ1-1; d_gene: .; CDR3aa: CASSPQFGARGAAEAFF; CDR3nt: TGTGCCAGCAGCCCCCAATTTGGGGCCAGGGGAGCGGCTGAAGCTTTCTTT
v_gene: TRBV9; abundance: .; j_gene: TRBJ2-7; d_gene: .; CDR3aa: CASSPGSRYEQYF; CDR3nt: TGTGCCAGCAGCCCCGGATCACGCTACGAGCAGTACTTC
v_gene: TRBV2; abundance: few; j_gene: TRBJ1-5; d_gene: .; CDR3aa: CASSVYGAGPQHF; CDR3nt: TGTGCCAGCAGTGTTTATGGGGCAGGGCCCCAGCATTTT
v_gene: TRBV7-2; abundance: once; j_gene: TRBJ2-1; d_gene: TRBD2; CDR3aa: CASSPPLAVGDEQFF; CDR3nt: TGTGCCAGCAGCCCCCCCCTAGCGGTCGGGGATGAGCAGTTCTTC
v_gene: TRBV11-2; abundance: .; j_gene: TRBJ1-2; d_gene: .; CDR3aa: CASSANLQGSYGYTF; CDR3nt: TGTGCCAGCAGCGCGAACTTACAGGGCTCCTATGGCTACACCTTC
v_gene: TRBV5-1; abundance: .; j_gene: TRBJ1-1; d_gene: .; CDR3aa: CASSPLPGGSGYTEAFF; CDR3nt: TGCGCCAGCAGCCCCCTTCCGGGGGGATCCGGTTACACTGAAGCTTTCTTT
v_gene: TRBV28; abundance: .; j_gene: TRBJ1-4; d_gene: .; CDR3aa: CASRLHRVGEKLFF; CDR3nt: TGTGCCAGCAGGCTCCACAGGGTGGGAGAAAAACTGTTTTTT
v_gene: TRBV5-4; abundance: few; j_gene: TRBJ1-2; d_gene: TRBD1; CDR3aa: CASSKGQENYGYTF; CDR3nt: TGTGCCAGCAGCAAAGGACAGGAAAACTATGGCTACACCTTC
v_gene: TRBV30; abundance: few; j_gene: TRBJ1-4; d_gene: .; CDR3aa: CAWGLGQNEKLFF; CDR3nt: TGTGCCTGGGGACTGGGACAAAATGAAAAACTGTTTTTT
v_gene: TRBV27; abundance: .; j_gene: TRBJ1-5; d_gene: .; CDR3aa: CASSKARGYGNQPQHF; CDR3nt: TGTGCCAGCAGTAAGGCCAGAGGATATGGAAATCAGCCCCAGCATTTT
v_gene: TRBV28; abundance: .; j_gene: TRBJ1-2; d_gene: TRBD1; CDR3aa: CASTPTGGYYGYTF; CDR3nt: TGTGCCAGCACCCCGACAGGGGGGTACTATGGCTACACCTTC
v_gene: TRBV25-1; abundance: .; j_gene: TRBJ1-5; d_gene: .; CDR3aa: CASSEGGRGNQPQHF; CDR3nt: TGTGCCAGCAGTGAAGGTGGCAGGGGCAATCAGCCCCAGCATTTT
v_gene: TRBV19; abundance: .; j_gene: TRBJ2-7; d_gene: TRBD1; CDR3aa: CASSPWDRRAEQYF; CDR3nt: TGTGCCAGTAGCCCCTGGGACAGGCGGGCCGAGCAGTACTTC
v_gene: TRBV30; abundance: .; j_gene: TRBJ2-5; d_gene: TRBD1; CDR3aa: CASIITGVIQKTQYF; CDR3nt: TGTGCCTCCATAATCACAGGGGTAATTCAGAAGACCCAGTACTTC
v_gene: TRBV18; abundance: .; j_gene: TRBJ2-3; d_gene: TRBD1; CDR3aa: CASSPGQDRDTQYF; CDR3nt: TGTGCCAGCTCACCGGGACAGGATCGGGATACGCAGTATTTT
v_gene: TRBV11-2; abundance: .; j_gene: TRBJ1-2; d_gene: .; CDR3aa: CASSSSRDYGYTF; CDR3nt: TGTGCCAGCAGCTCGTCCAGAGATTATGGCTACACCTTC
v_gene: TRBV6-1; abundance: .; j_gene: TRBJ1-2; d_gene: TRBD1; CDR3aa: CASSEGPSGQEVGYTF; CDR3nt: TGTGCCAGCAGTGAAGGTCCTTCGGGACAGGAGGTTGGCTACACCTTC
v_gene: TRBV15; abundance: once; j_gene: TRBJ1-5; d_gene: .; CDR3aa: CATSRDLGAGQPQHF; CDR3nt: TGTGCCACCAGCAGAGATCTCGGGGCGGGTCAGCCCCAGCATTTT
v_gene: TRBV7-2; abundance: .; j_gene: TRBJ2-5; d_gene: TRBD1; CDR3aa: CASRRGGQYQETQYF; CDR3nt: TGTGCCAGCCGCCGTGGGGGACAGTACCAAGAGACCCAGTACTTC
v_gene: TRBV7-2; abundance: .; j_gene: TRBJ1-2; d_gene: TRBD1; CDR3aa: CASSPRLQGSGGYTF; CDR3nt: TGTGCCAGCAGCCCTCGACTACAGGGGTCGGGTGGCTACACCTTC
v_gene: TRBV18; abundance: .; j_gene: TRBJ2-7; d_gene: .; CDR3aa: CASSPLAVQPYEQYF; CDR3nt: TGTGCCAGCTCACCACTGGCAGTACAGCCCTACGAGCAGTACTTC
v_gene: TRBV19; abundance: .; j_gene: TRBJ1-4; d_gene: .; CDR3aa: CASSRGGRVDEKLFF; CDR3nt: TGTGCCAGTAGCCGCGGGGGCAGGGTGGATGAAAAACTGTTTTTT
v_gene: TRBV9; abundance: .; j_gene: TRBJ2-1; d_gene: .; CDR3aa: CASSPGLQVLNEQFF; CDR3nt: TGTGCCAGCAGCCCGGGACTTCAGGTTTTGAATGAGCAGTTCTTC
v_gene: TRBV5-1; abundance: .; j_gene: TRBJ1-5; d_gene: .; CDR3aa: CASSLVGGNQPQHF; CDR3nt: TGCGCCAGCAGCTTGGTTGGTGGCAATCAGCCCCAGCATTTT
v_gene: TRBV18; abundance: .; j_gene: TRBJ1-1; d_gene: TRBD1; CDR3aa: CASSPTGGQNTEAFF; CDR3nt: TGTGCCAGCTCACCAACAGGGGGGCAGAACACTGAAGCTTTCTTT
v_gene: TRBV7-8; abundance: .; j_gene: TRBJ2-7; d_gene: .; CDR3aa: CASSLRSSEQYF; CDR3nt: TGTGCCAGCAGCCTAAGGTCTTCCGAGCAGTACTTC
v_gene: TRBV25-1; abundance: .; j_gene: TRBJ2-7; d_gene: .; CDR3aa: CASRESGRNYEQYF; CDR3nt: TGTGCCAGCAGGGAAAGCGGGCGAAACTACGAGCAGTACTTC
v_gene: TRBV5-1; abundance: .; j_gene: TRBJ1-4; d_gene: .; CDR3aa: CASSLERGSDNEKLFF; CDR3nt: TGCGCCAGCAGCTTGGAACGGGGATCGGATAATGAAAAACTGTTTTTT
v_gene: TRBV9; abundance: .; j_gene: TRBJ2-2; d_gene: .; CDR3aa: CASSVVDTGELFF; CDR3nt: TGTGCCAGCAGCGTAGTTGACACCGGGGAGCTGTTTTTT
v_gene: TRBV30; abundance: .; j_gene: TRBJ2-3; d_gene: .; CDR3aa: CAWSPSGDTQYF; CDR3nt: TGTGCCTGGAGTCCGTCGGGAGATACGCAGTATTTT
v_gene: TRBV29-1; abundance: .; j_gene: TRBJ1-1; d_gene: .; CDR3aa: CSAATTNTEAFF; CDR3nt: TGCAGCGCCGCGACAACTAACACTGAAGCTTTCTTT
v_gene: TRBV6-6; abundance: .; j_gene: TRBJ2-7; d_gene: .; CDR3aa: CASSLQGGGPYEQYF; CDR3nt: TGTGCCAGCAGCCTCCAAGGGGGGGGGCCCTACGAGCAGTACTTC
v_gene: TRBV7-2; abundance: .; j_gene: TRBJ1-5; d_gene: .; CDR3aa: CASSARGGNQPQHF; CDR3nt: TGTGCCAGCAGCGCCAGGGGCGGCAATCAGCCCCAGCATTTT
v_gene: TRBV7-2; abundance: once; j_gene: TRBJ1-5; d_gene: .; CDR3aa: CASSLGGWGNQPQHF; CDR3nt: TGTGCCAGCAGCTTGGGAGGGTGGGGTAATCAGCCCCAGCATTTT
v_gene: TRBV9; abundance: .; j_gene: TRBJ2-1; d_gene: .; CDR3aa: CASSLQAASEQFF; CDR3nt: TGTGCCAGCAGCTTACAGGCGGCCAGCGAGCAGTTCTTC
v_gene: TRBV4-1; abundance: .; j_gene: TRBJ1-5; d_gene: TRBD1; CDR3aa: CASSQAVTGDQPQHF; CDR3nt: TGCGCCAGCAGCCAAGCGGTGACAGGGGACCAGCCCCAGCATTTT